The 14 T cell receptor beta chains presented below share a single source sample, sequenced in a study of blood T cell repertoires in COVID-19. The data were produced by immunoSEQ multiplex PCR, yet TCRdb's version contains in-frame clones alone and is incomplete. The table includes over 200,000 clones, about 81% detected once. The sample was PBMCs or T cells enriched from blood (not recorded which). These receptors all come from a man in his forties who had recovered from COVID-19.

The CDR3 region is CASSERQGYYGYTF. CDR3 coding DNA: TGTGCCAGCAGTGAGCGACAGGGATACTATGGCTACACCTTC. The chain employs TRBV6-1 and TRBJ1-2; TRBD1 matches at 7 bases. The CDR3 loop spans 14 amino acids. Unmatched junction bases numbered 4, after V lost 3 bases and J lost 3 bases. Germline values: CDR1 MNHNS, CDR2 SASEGT.

The chain links TRBV12-5 to TRBJ2-1; a weak D match, TRBD2 (5 bases). Between the trimmed V and J ends, which lost 0 bases and 1 base, there was a span of 10 bases. CDR1 is LGHNT, CDR2 FRNRAP, per germline. This CDR3 region has 16 residues. CDR3 coding DNA: TGTGCTAGTGGTTTGGTACTTAGCGCGTCCTACAATGAGCAGTTCTTC. It encodes CASGLVLSASYNEQFF. Drawing the rest from reference TRBV12-5 and TRBJ2-1, the complete variable domain is DARVTQTPRHKVTEMGQEVTMRCQPILGHNTVFWYRQTMMQGLELLAYFRNRAPLDDSGMPKDRFSAEMPDATLATLKIQPSEPRDSAVYFCASGLVLSASYNEQFFGPGTRLTVL.

The chain carries TRBV19 and TRBJ2-2, with D maybe TRBD2 (5 bases). Germline lookup yields CDR1 LNHDA and CDR2 SQIVND (reference sequence). Trimming left V 7 bases short and J 7 bases short, with 19 bases between. The CDR3 consists of 15 residues. CDR3 sequence (DNA): TGTGCCAGTAACGAGAGGGCTAGTGGTGGCGGGGAGCTGTTTTTT. It translates to CASNERASGGGELFF.

V and J are TRBV9 and TRBJ2-7, with 10 bases matching TRBD2. CDR3 length: 15 residues. Germline assignment: CDR1 SGDLS and CDR2 YYNGEE. The ends lost 2 bases at V and 6 bases at J; junction bases unmatched: 8. CDR3 region: CASSVKTSGVSEQYF. The CDR3 coding sequence is TGTGCCAGCAGCGTTAAAACTAGCGGGGTTAGCGAGCAGTACTTC. Variable domain in full (rest from reference TRBV9 and TRBJ2-7): DSGVTQTPKHLITATGQRVTLRCSPRSGDLSVYWYQQSLDQGLQFLIQYYNGEERAKGNILERFSAQQFPDLHSELNLSSLELGDSALYFCASSVKTSGVSEQYFGPGTRLTVT.

This clone was picked up one time. The chain uses TRBV11-3 and TRBJ2-7; D is perhaps TRBD2 (5 bases). Germline V gives CDR1 SGHNT, CDR2 YENEEA. The CDR3 spans 15 residues. V was cut by 1 base and J by 5 bases, with 15 bases left in between. The CDR3 bases are TGTGCCAGCAGCTTAGGTGGGAGTTCCCTCGACGAGCAGTACTTC. Its translation is CASSLGGSSLDEQYF.

CDR3 sequence: CASSRTGGSGNTIYF. In nucleotides, the CDR3 is TGTGCCAGCAGTCGAACAGGGGGCTCAGGAAACACCATATATTTT. The V gene is TRBV2, the J gene TRBJ1-3; 9 bases fit TRBD1. The trim removed 5 bases at V and 4 bases at J, leaving 6 bases unmatched. This CDR3 spans 15 amino acids. CDR1 is SNHLY, CDR2 FYNNEI, per germline. Full variable domain (remainder filled in from reference TRBV2 and TRBJ1-3): EPEVTQTPSHQVTQMGQEVILRCVPISNHLYFYWYRQILGQKVEFLVSFYNNEISEKSEIFDDQFSVERPDGSNFTLKIRSTKLEDSAMYFCASSRTGGSGNTIYFGEGSWLTVV.

V is TRBV18 and J is TRBJ2-7, with D unclear. The CDR3 is made up of 13 amino acids. Germline V gene sequence: CDR1 KGHSH, CDR2 LQKENI. Trimming cost V 3 bases and J 0 bases, with 6 bases left between them. CDR3 sequence reads: CASSPGNSYEQYF. Written as DNA, the CDR3 is TGTGCCAGCTCACCGGGCAACTCCTACGAGCAGTACTTC.

The rearrangement uses TRBV28 and TRBJ2-7; D is perhaps TRBD2 (6 bases). Trimming left V 6 bases short and J 1 base short, with 13 bases between. The CDR3 extends over 14 amino acids. Germline-derived CDR1 and CDR2 are MDHEN and SYDVKM. CDR3 sequence reads: CASRGGGTSYEQYF. CDR3 bases: TGTGCCAGCAGGGGAGGCGGAACATCCTACGAGCAGTACTTC.

CDR3: CASSRDRGWRMNTEAFF. As DNA, the CDR3 is TGTGCCAGCTCGCGAGACAGGGGATGGAGAATGAACACTGAAGCTTTCTTT. The V and J genes are TRBV18 and TRBJ1-1, with TRBD1 identical over 8 bases. The CDR3 covers 17 residues. Germline V gene lookup returns CDR1 KGHSH and CDR2 LQKENI. The V segment lost 6 bases and the J segment 0 bases; nucleotides outside the gene matches: 12. The full variable domain, with the rest looked up from reference TRBV18 and TRBJ1-1, is NAGVMQNPRHLVRRRGQEARLRCSPMKGHSHVYWYRQLPEEGLKFMVYLQKENIIDESGMPKERFSAEFPKEGPSILRIQQVVRGDSAAYFCASSRDRGWRMNTEAFFGQGTRLTVV.

The V call is TRBV24-1, the J call TRBJ2-6, with D unresolved. There are 17 residues in the CDR3. The ends were cut back, 1 base at V and 2 bases at J, with 11 bases in the middle. Germline V lookup: CDR1 KGHDR, CDR2 SFDVKD. CDR3 sequence reads: CATSDFAGLTGANVLTF. CDR3 DNA sequence: TGTGCCACCAGTGATTTTGCAGGCCTAACTGGGGCCAACGTCCTGACTTTC.

The chain couples TRBV19 to TRBJ1-4; D uncertain. Trimming cost V 10 bases and J 4 bases, with 25 bases left between them. The CDR3 is made up of 17 amino acids. Germline V gene data show CDR1 as LNHDA and CDR2 as SQIVND (reference sequence). The DNA of the CDR3 is TGTGCCACTTCTCGGAGGACGACTCGACCAGTTAATGAAAAACTGTTTTTT. Its protein product is CATSRRTTRPVNEKLFF. The full variable domain, rest sourced from reference TRBV19 and TRBJ1-4, is DGGITQSPKYLFRKEGQNVTLSCEQNLNHDAMYWYRQDPGQGLRLIYYSQIVNDFQKGDIAEGYSVSREKKESFPLTVTSAQKNPTAFYLCATSRRTTRPVNEKLFFGSGTQLSVL.

V and J are TRBV6-5 and TRBJ2-7, with 9 bases that match TRBD2. The CDR3 loop spans 13 amino acids. Germline trimming cut 7 bases from V and 3 bases from J; bases unmatched to any gene: 4. Germline assignment: CDR1 MNHEY and CDR2 SVGAGI. In DNA, the CDR3 is TGTGCCAGCATGACTAGCGGCCGCTACGAGCAGTACTTC. Protein sequence: CASMTSGRYEQYF.

The V gene is TRBV30, the J gene TRBJ1-1; D gene ambiguous. The CDR3 contains 11 residues. CDR1 and CDR2 (germline): GTSNPN, SVGIG (reference sequence). The V end was cut by 2 bases, the J end by 5 bases, with 6 bases between. The CDR3 nucleotides read TGTGCCTGGAGTCTCTCTACTGAAGCTTTCTTT. This gives the protein CAWSLSTEAFF.

In this sample, this clone turned up once. Other nucleotide sequences from this sample produce the same CDR3. This chain links TRBV19 with TRBJ1-1; D is possibly TRBD1 (5 bases). The CDR3 runs 15 residues. Germline CDR1 reads LNHDA; CDR2 reads SQIVND (reference sequence). V was trimmed by 2 bases and J by 2 bases, leaving 12 bases between them. Here the CDR3 DNA reads TGTGCCAGTAGTATATGGGGCCAGCTCAACACTGAAGCTTTCTTT. It translates to CASSIWGQLNTEAFF. The entire variable domain, with the rest obtained from reference TRBV19 and TRBJ1-1, is as follows: DGGITQSPKYLFRKEGQNVTLSCEQNLNHDAMYWYRQDPGQGLRLIYYSQIVNDFQKGDIAEGYSVSREKKESFPLTVTSAQKNPTAFYLCASSIWGQLNTEAFFGQGTRLTVV.